One sample yielded the 26 T cell receptor beta chains listed below, sequenced in a study of beta chain features in type 1 diabetes. Whole-study findings and limits: For Type 1 diabetes patients, all four CD4+ subsets carried TCRB CDR3s that were moderately but significantly shorter.

The whole isolated RNA underwent reverse transcription, so sequencing captured expressed TCRB transcripts. The method was immunoSEQ multiplex PCR; TCRdb's version includes in-frame clones alone and lacks a portion of them. The sample consists of hundreds of thousands of clones, about 14% of them appearing once. No antigens are known for them. The sequenced sample consisted of naive CD4+ T cells from blood. The origin of the receptors is a man aged 18 to 29 with type 1 diabetes.

The chain combines TRBV28 with TRBJ2-3; TRBD2 agrees at 13 bases. CDR1 and CDR2 (germline): MDHEN, SYDVKM. The junction had 4 bases not matched to a gene; V was cut back by 3 bases and J by 4 bases. The CDR3 is made up of 16 amino acids. CDR3 amino acids: CASSLRTSGSPDTQYF. The CDR3 DNA is TGTGCCAGCAGTTTGAGGACTAGCGGGAGCCCAGATACGCAGTATTTT.

CDR3: CSVEAETYEQYF. The CDR3 region has the DNA TGCAGCGTTGAAGCGGAAACCTACGAGCAGTACTTC. The rearrangement links TRBV29-1 to TRBJ2-7; no firm D call. In germline, CDR1 is SQVTM, CDR2 ANQGSEA. The CDR3 extends over 12 amino acids. V lost 1 base and J 2 bases, leaving 6 bases between the germline ends.

This chain uses TRBV9 with TRBJ2-3, with TRBD1 as a possible D gene (5 bases). V gave up 0 bases and J gave up 4 bases, with 12 bases separating them. The CDR3 runs to 15 residues. CDR1 and CDR2 (germline): SGDLS, YYNGEE. The CDR3: CASSVVGPNPDTQYF. The CDR3 DNA sequence: TGTGCCAGCAGCGTAGTGGGGCCCAACCCAGATACGCAGTATTTT.

The chain uses TRBV30 and TRBJ2-7, with D possibly TRBD2 on 6 matching bases. V dropped 1 base and J dropped 3 bases, with 22 bases sitting between them. Looked up from germline, CDR1 is GTSNPN and CDR2 is SVGIG (reference sequence). The CDR3 spans 17 residues. This CDR3 is CAWSGGHQLADYYEQYF. CDR3 sequence (DNA): TGTGCCTGGAGTGGAGGACACCAACTAGCCGACTACTACGAGCAGTACTTC.

This clone was seen a handful of times. This chain links TRBV5-6 with TRBJ2-5, with D perhaps matching TRBD2 (7 bases). Deletions cut 5 bases from V and 4 bases from J, with 15 bases between. There are 14 residues in the CDR3. Germline V lookup: CDR1 SGHDT, CDR2 YYEEEE. The CDR3 loop is CASSARGPGETQYF. The CDR3 coding sequence is TGTGCCAGCAGTGCGCGGGGGCCGGGAGAGACCCAGTACTTC.

The chain is built from TRBV7-6 and TRBJ2-7; TRBD1 might be the D (6 bases). Looked up from germline, CDR1 is SGHVS and CDR2 is FNYEAQ. This CDR3 is 12 amino acids long. V was pared by 5 bases and J by 1 base, with 6 bases between. The CDR3 loop reads CASSRGSYEQYF. The CDR3 nucleotides read TGTGCCAGCAGCAGGGGGTCCTACGAGCAGTACTTC.

This clone was seen more than once but under ten times. This chain links TRBV5-4 with TRBJ2-7, with a tentative D call TRBD1 (6 bases). Germline assignment: CDR1 SGHNT and CDR2 YYREEE (reference sequence). CDR3 length equals 16 residues. The germline V and J ends were trimmed by 0 bases and 6 bases, with 19 bases remaining between them. The CDR3 is CASSLASPVIRGEQYF. CDR3 DNA: TGTGCCAGCAGCTTGGCCTCTCCAGTTATCAGGGGCGAGCAGTACTTC.

The chain couples TRBV6-1 to TRBJ2-7; TRBD1 or TRBD2 may be the D gene (5 bases each). The CDR3 sequence is 16 residues long. Germline loops: CDR1 MNHNS, CDR2 SASEGT. V dropped 0 bases and J dropped 3 bases, with 15 bases sitting between them. The CDR3 DNA is TGTGCCAGCAGTGAAGCGCTGGGGACGGTGTTCTACGAGCAGTACTTC. This gives the protein CASSEALGTVFYEQYF.

The J gene is TRBJ2-5, the V gene TRBV4-2; 12 nucleotides match TRBD2. The ends lost 4 bases at V and 5 bases at J; junction bases unmatched: 11. The germline CDR1 and CDR2 sequences are LGHNA and YNFKEQ. The CDR3 loop spans 17 amino acids. In nucleotides, the CDR3 is TGTGCCAGCAGCCTCTCTAGCGGGAGGGGTTATCGGGAGACCCAGTACTTC. This sequence encodes CASSLSSGRGYRETQYF.

In this sample, this clone turned up a few times. This sequence joins TRBV6-1 and TRBJ2-5, with a tentative D call TRBD2 (5 bases). The V gene's germline CDR1 is MNHNS and CDR2 SASEGT. The CDR3 spans 17 residues. V was trimmed by 5 bases and J by 5 bases, leaving 24 bases between them. The CDR3 sequence is CASSQGVRRSGMETQYF. As DNA, the CDR3 is TGTGCCAGCAGTCAAGGCGTGAGACGGTCCGGGATGGAGACCCAGTACTTC.

This clone turned up a few times. CDR3 sequence reads: CASSPTFGVSGNTIYF. The CDR3 DNA reads as TGCGCCAGCAGCCCCACGTTTGGTGTCTCTGGAAACACCATATATTTT. The V gene is TRBV5-1, the J gene TRBJ1-3; D uncertain. V was shortened by 4 bases and J by 0 bases, with 14 bases between the two germline ends. The germline V gene encodes CDR1 SGHRS and CDR2 YFSETQ. The CDR3 is 16 amino acids.

This rearrangement joins TRBV19 to TRBJ1-2; weak D call: TRBD1 (6 bases). CDR3 length: 15 amino acids. Germline CDR1 is LNHDA and CDR2 is SQIVND (reference sequence). V lost 4 bases and J lost 0, with 12 bases in between. The CDR3 reads CASSTNRDPNYGYTF. DNA for the CDR3: TGTGCCAGTAGTACTAACAGGGATCCTAACTATGGCTACACCTTC.

V is TRBV7-2 and J is TRBJ2-3, with 8 bases matching TRBD1. CDR1 is SGHTA and CDR2 is FQGNSA in the germline V gene. This CDR3 region has 17 residues. Losses at the gene ends were 5 bases for V and 3 bases for J; bases not matched to a gene: 13. The CDR3 is CASSPYILTGATDTQYF. In DNA, the CDR3 is TGTGCCAGCAGCCCTTACATATTGACAGGGGCAACAGATACGCAGTATTTT.

This clone came up a few times. J is TRBJ2-7 and V is TRBV2, with no clear D. This CDR3 spans 11 amino acids. V was trimmed by 8 bases and J by 0 bases, leaving 5 bases between them. From germline, CDR1 is SNHLY and CDR2 FYNNEI. The CDR3 DNA is TGTGCCAGCCGCATCTCCTACGAGCAGTACTTC. Amino acids: CASRISYEQYF. Looking up the rest from reference TRBV2 and TRBJ2-7 gives the full variable domain: EPEVTQTPSHQVTQMGQEVILRCVPISNHLYFYWYRQILGQKVEFLVSFYNNEISEKSEIFDDQFSVERPDGSNFTLKIRSTKLEDSAMYFCASRISYEQYFGPGTRLTVT.

The chain combines TRBV4-3 with TRBJ2-3; possible D gene TRBD2, 5 bases. V was trimmed by 4 bases and J by 0 bases, leaving 14 bases between them. The CDR3 is made up of 16 amino acids. CDR1 and CDR2 from the germline V gene are LGHNA and YSLEER. The CDR3 spells CASSRGATLSTDTQYF. As DNA, the CDR3 is TGCGCCAGCAGCCGGGGAGCGACACTTAGCACAGATACGCAGTATTTT.

The CDR3 spells CASSGRGGSSYNEQFF. CDR3 in DNA: TGTGCCAGCAGCGGCCGGGGAGGGAGCTCCTACAATGAGCAGTTCTTC. J is TRBJ2-1 and V is TRBV5-4, with 7 bases fitting TRBD2. V shed 4 bases and J 0 bases; nucleotides not matched to a gene: 7. The CDR3 extends over 16 amino acids. From germline, CDR1 is SGHNT and CDR2 YYREEE (reference sequence).

This clone was observed a handful of times. This CDR3 is also generated by other DNA sequences in the sample. The rearrangement links TRBV7-9 to TRBJ2-3; 7 nucleotides align to TRBD2. The CDR3 totals 14 residues. Germline trimming cut 8 bases from V and 3 bases from J; bases unmatched to any gene: 8. From germline, CDR1 is SEHNR and CDR2 FQNEAQ (reference sequence). CDR3 in amino acids: CASSLAGATDTQYF. The CDR3 DNA reads TGTGCCAGCTCCTTGGCGGGAGCGACAGATACGCAGTATTTT.

This clone occurred a few times. V is TRBV14 and J is TRBJ1-2; D is possibly TRBD1 (5 bases). Germline CDR1 and CDR2: SGHDN and FVKESK. Trimming shortened V by 4 bases and J by 4 bases, and 10 bases separated the two germline ends. The CDR3 runs to 13 residues. The CDR3 is CASSPGDFYGYTF. CDR3 in DNA: TGTGCCAGCAGCCCCGGGGACTTCTATGGCTACACCTTC. Combining the CDR3 with reference TRBV14 and TRBJ1-2 gives the whole variable domain EAGVTQFPSHSVIEKGQTVTLRCDPISGHDNLYWYRRVMGKEIKFLLHFVKESKQDESGMPNNRFLAERTGGTYSTLKVQPAELEDSGVYFCASSPGDFYGYTFGSGTRLTVV.

This clone was detected only a few times. The J gene is TRBJ2-3, the V gene TRBV27, with D maybe TRBD2 (5 bases). Deletions cut 2 bases from V and 1 base from J, with 13 bases between. CDR1 is MNHEY, CDR2 SMNVEV, per germline (reference sequence). CDR3 length: 16 residues. CDR3 coding DNA: TGTGCCAGCAGTTTAAAGGCGGCCGGGGGCACAGATACGCAGTATTTT. Its protein product is CASSLKAAGGTDTQYF.

The chain recombines TRBV2 with TRBJ1-1, with TRBD1 as a possible D gene (5 bases). This CDR3 spans 13 amino acids. V was shortened by 6 bases and J by 3 bases, with 11 bases between the two germline ends. Per germline, CDR1 SNHLY and CDR2 FYNNEI. CDR3 region: CASRPDRYTEAFF. As DNA, the CDR3 is TGTGCCAGCAGACCTGACAGATACACTGAAGCTTTCTTT.

The chain uses TRBV9 and TRBJ2-4; TRBD1 agrees at 11 bases. The germline gives CDR1 SGDLS, CDR2 YYNGEE. The ends lost 5 bases at V and 6 bases at J; junction bases unmatched: 7. The CDR3 spans 15 residues. The CDR3 reads CASRLTGTGGNIQYF. The CDR3 DNA reads as TGTGCCAGCAGATTAACCGGGACAGGGGGAAACATTCAGTACTTC.

This clone was counted only a few times. J is TRBJ2-2 and V is TRBV11-2; D is perhaps TRBD2 (6 bases). The CDR3 covers 15 residues. Trimming removed 2 bases at V and 2 bases at J, with 9 bases between. The germline gives CDR1 SGHAT, CDR2 FQNNGV. In DNA, the CDR3 is TGTGCCAGCAGCTTACTGGGGACTAACACCGGGGAGCTGTTTTTT. The encoded protein is CASSLLGTNTGELFF.

This clone was observed a few times. The chain has TRBV5-1 and TRBJ2-4; possible D gene TRBD1, 6 bases. V lost 0 bases to trimming and J lost 8 bases, with 9 bases between them. The germline CDR1 and CDR2 sequences are SGHRS and YFSETQ. The length of the CDR3 is 13 residues. The chain's CDR3 is CASSLDRADIQYF. Here the CDR3 DNA reads TGCGCCAGCAGCTTGGACAGGGCCGACATTCAGTACTTC.

This clone was recorded a few times. The genes are TRBV7-2 and TRBJ2-1, with TRBD1 matching 11 bases. From germline, CDR1 is SGHTA and CDR2 FQGNSA. The CDR3 runs to 14 residues. Trimming removed 3 bases from V and 8 bases from J; junction bases left unmatched: 3. The CDR3 DNA follows: TGTGCCAGCAGCTTGGACAGGGGGCTGGATGAGCAGTTCTTC. This translates into CASSLDRGLDEQFF.

This chain joins TRBV5-4 and TRBJ2-7; 9 bases agree with TRBD1. The CDR3 extends over 14 amino acids. With V trimmed by 3 bases and J by 3 bases, 4 bases remained unmatched. The germline V gene encodes CDR1 SGHNT and CDR2 YYREEE (reference sequence). The CDR3 is CASSWPGQGYEQYF. The CDR3, as DNA: TGTGCCAGCAGCTGGCCGGGACAGGGCTACGAGCAGTACTTC. Filled out from reference TRBV5-4 and TRBJ2-7, the complete variable domain reads ETGVTQSPTHLIKTRGQQVTLRCSSQSGHNTVSWYQQALGQGPQFIFQYYREEENGRGNFPPRFSGLQFPNYSSELNVNALELDDSALYLCASSWPGQGYEQYFGPGTRLTVT.

The chain uses TRBV14 and TRBJ2-3, with D possibly being TRBD1 (5 bases). V shed 4 bases and J shed 4 bases, with 6 bases lying between them. The CDR3 runs 12 residues. CDR1 SGHDN and CDR2 FVKESK come from the germline V gene. The CDR3 loop is CASSPGPDTQYF. CDR3 DNA sequence: TGTGCCAGCAGCCCAGGGCCAGATACGCAGTATTTT. The variable domain in full, completed from reference TRBV14 and TRBJ2-3, reads EAGVTQFPSHSVIEKGQTVTLRCDPISGHDNLYWYRRVMGKEIKFLLHFVKESKQDESGMPNNRFLAERTGGTYSTLKVQPAELEDSGVYFCASSPGPDTQYFGPGTRLTVL.